Listed below are T cell receptor beta chains from one sample, sequenced in a study of a mutant IDH1 vaccine in newly diagnosed glioma. Their cognate antigens are unknown. Generated by immunoSEQ multiplex PCR, the TCRdb table keeps only in-frame clones and is missing some. This table holds under 45,000 clones, less than 85% found once. The specimen was PBMCs, collected from a glioma patient whose treatment included an IDH1 peptide vaccine. The receptors come from a woman between 18 and 29 years old with glioma. Some clones in this sample may be carry-over from other donors' samples. Each CDR3 is given with its conserved first and last residue. A D gene is named only where the DNA matches it firmly. Only some rows state a clone size, as once, few, many or a class for expanded clones.

CDR3nt	CDR3aa	len	d_gene	j_gene	v_gene	abundance
TGTGCCAGCAGTTACGCGTCTCCAGGAAACACCATATATTTT	CASSYASPGNTIYF	14	-	TRBJ1-3	TRBV6-5	-
TGTGCCAGCAGCTTGGCCGGGACAGCTAATTCACCCCTCCACTTT	CASSLAGTANSPLHF	15	TRBD1	TRBJ1-6	TRBV5-4	-
TGTGCCAGCAGCTTAGAGCGGGGGCGGGGTAGGAAAGATACGCAGTATTTT	CASSLERGRGRKDTQYF	17	-	TRBJ2-3	TRBV11-2	-
TGTGCCAGCAGCCAAGGGTCACCCCTCCACTTT	CASSQGSPLHF	11	-	TRBJ1-6	TRBV7-9	-
TGTGCCATCAGTGGGTCCGAGGACACTGAAGCTTTCTTT	CAISGSEDTEAFF	13	-	TRBJ1-1	TRBV10-3	-
TGTGCCAGCAGTTTGGCGCGGGGGCGACCAAAGACTGAAGCTTTCTTT	CASSLARGRPKTEAFF	16	-	TRBJ1-1	TRBV27	-
TGTGCCAGTAGTCCCTACCCACGCAGCTTTAATGAAAAACTGTTTTTT	CASSPYPRSFNEKLFF	16	-	TRBJ1-4	TRBV19	-
TGCAGCGTTCCGTCAGGAGGAAACACCATATATTTT	CSVPSGGNTIYF	12	-	TRBJ1-3	TRBV29-1	-
TGTGCCAGCAGTGTCAGGGGGCAAAGTCCGGCTTTCTTT	CASSVRGQSPAFF	13	TRBD1	TRBJ1-1	TRBV2	-
TGTGCCAGCAGCTTGTTGGACATAACGACCAACTACGAGCAGTACTTC	CASSLLDITTNYEQYF	16	-	TRBJ2-7	TRBV5-6	once
TGTGCCAGCAGCTTGGCAGGGACAGGCGTGAACACTGAAGCTTTCTTT	CASSLAGTGVNTEAFF	16	TRBD1	TRBJ1-1	TRBV5-8	-
TGTGCCAGCAGCTTACGACCGCGTGAAGCTTTCTTT	CASSLRPREAFF	12	-	TRBJ1-1	TRBV7-9	-
TGCGCCAGCAGCTCGGGGCGGCTAGTAAGCCACGAGCAGTACTTC	CASSSGRLVSHEQYF	15	-	TRBJ2-7	TRBV5-1	once